This section outlines one T cell receptor beta chain sequence together with its context. Its antigen is unidentified. The data were taken from a study of cytomegalovirus exposure and HLA in healthy donors. Study-level points and caveats: In vitro data verified three CMV-associated chains as specific for CMV antigens.

TCRdb keeps only in-frame clones here, not all; method: immunoSEQ multiplex PCR. Among 100,000 to 150,000 clones listed, approximately 92% were seen once. The CDR3 covers 17 residues. Trimming took 3 bases from V and 4 from J; bases not matched to a gene: 12. Germline-derived CDR1 and CDR2 are LNHNV and YYDKDF (reference sequence). This sequence joins TRBV15 and TRBJ1-3, with 7 bases fitting TRBD1. Sequencing used PBMCs. The clonotype originates from a woman under 30 in good health and CMV-seronegative. The CDR3 region has the DNA TGTGCCACCAGCAGCGCCTCGGGGGACAGCCCAGGAAACACCATATATTTT. Translating it yields CATSSASGDSPGNTIYF.